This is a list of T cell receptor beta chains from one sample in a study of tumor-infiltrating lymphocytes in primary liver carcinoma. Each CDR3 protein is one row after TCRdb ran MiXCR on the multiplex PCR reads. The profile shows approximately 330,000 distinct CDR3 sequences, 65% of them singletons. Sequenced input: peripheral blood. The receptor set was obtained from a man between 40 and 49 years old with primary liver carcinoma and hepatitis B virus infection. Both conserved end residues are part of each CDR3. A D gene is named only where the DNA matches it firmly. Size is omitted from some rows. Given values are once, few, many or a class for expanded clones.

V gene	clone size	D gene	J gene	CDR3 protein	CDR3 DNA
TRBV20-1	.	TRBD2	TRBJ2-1	CSARLSGSSYNEQFF	TGCAGTGCTAGACTTAGCGGGAGCTCCTACAATGAGCAGTTCTTC
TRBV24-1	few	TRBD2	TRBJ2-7	CATSPGLAGLPQYF	TGTGCCACAAGTCCGGGACTAGCGGGCCTCCCACAGTACTTC
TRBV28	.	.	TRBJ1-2	CASTTPDSNTYGYTF	TGTGCCAGCACAACCCCGGACAGTAACACCTATGGCTACACCTTC
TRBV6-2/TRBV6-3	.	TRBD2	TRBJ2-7	CASSYLPGTSGRSEEYF	TGTGCCAGCAGTTACCTGCCTGGGACTAGCGGGAGAAGCGAGGAGTACTTC
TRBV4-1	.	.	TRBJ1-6	CASSQEHNREGSRLHF	TGCGCCAGCAGCCAAGAACACAACCGAGAAGGTTCACGCCTCCACTTT
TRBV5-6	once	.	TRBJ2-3	CASSLYQGTSTDTQYF	TGTGCCAGCAGTTTGTATCAGGGGACCAGCACAGATACGCAGTATTTT
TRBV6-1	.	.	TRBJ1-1	CASSENGITEAFF	TGTGCCAGCAGTGAAAATGGAATCACTGAAGCTTTCTTT
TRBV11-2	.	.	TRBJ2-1	CASSLGGIYNGQFF	TGTGCCAGCAGCTTAGGCGGGATCTACAATGGGCAATTCTTC
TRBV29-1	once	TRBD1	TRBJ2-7	CSVGQGTMGYEQYF	TGCAGCGTCGGACAGGGGACCATGGGATACGAGCAGTACTTC
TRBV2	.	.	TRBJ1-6	CASSGQILLNSPLHF	TGTGCCAGCAGCGGACAAATTCTACTTAATTCACCCCTCCACTTT
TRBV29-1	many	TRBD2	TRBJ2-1	CSVGTSGNNELFF	TGCAGCGTGGGGACTAGCGGGAATAATGAGCTGTTCTTC
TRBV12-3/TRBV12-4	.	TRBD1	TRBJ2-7	CASSPRGLVDGSSEQYF	TGTGCCAGCAGTCCCAGGGGGCTAGTGGACGGGTCTTCCGAGCAGTACTTC
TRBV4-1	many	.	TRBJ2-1	CASSQGRGPPYNEQFF	TGCGCCAGCAGCCAAGGGAGGGGTCCGCCCTACAATGAGCAGTTCTTC
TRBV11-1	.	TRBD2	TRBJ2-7	CANSWGLAVDYELYF	TGTGCCAACAGCTGGGGACTAGCGGTAGACTACGAGCTGTACTTC
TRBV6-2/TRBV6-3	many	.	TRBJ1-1	CASSSGHTEAFF	TGTGCCAGCAGCTCCGGACACACTGAAGCTTTCTTT
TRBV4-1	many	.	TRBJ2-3	CASSSIGSTDTQYF	TGCGCCAGCAGTTCGATAGGCAGCACAGATACGCAGTATTTT
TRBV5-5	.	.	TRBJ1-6	CASSLEVNSLLHF	TGTGCCAGCAGCTTGGAGGTCAATTCACTCCTCCACTTT
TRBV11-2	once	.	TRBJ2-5	CASSLCPGQGEENQYF	TGTGCCAGCAGCTTATGCCCCGGGCAGGGCGAAGAGAACCAGTACTTC
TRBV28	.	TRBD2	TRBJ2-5	CASSLGASGRETQYF	TGTGCCAGCAGTTTAGGGGCTAGCGGGAGGGAGACCCAGTACTTC
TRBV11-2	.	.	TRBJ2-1	CAINLDSLRPYNEQFF	TGTGCCATCAACTTAGATTCCCTAAGACCCTACAATGAGCAGTTCTTC
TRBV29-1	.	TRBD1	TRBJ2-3	CSVELRDRGTDKQYF	TGCAGCGTTGAGTTGCGGGACAGGGGAACAGATAAGCAGTATTTT
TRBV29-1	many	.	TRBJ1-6	CSVGQSYNSPLHF	TGCAGCGTCGGACAGTCCTATAATTCACCCCTCCACTTT
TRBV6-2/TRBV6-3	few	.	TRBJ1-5	CASSRSYRVGSNEPQHF	TGTGCCAGCAGTCGCAGCTACAGGGTTGGCAGCAATGAGCCCCAGCATTTT
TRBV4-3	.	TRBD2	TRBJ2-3	CASSQDGAGSTNRQYF	TGCGCCAGCAGCCAAGATGGAGCGGGAAGCACAAATAGGCAGTATTTT
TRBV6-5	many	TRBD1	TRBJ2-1	CASSSGTGTNEQFF	TGTGCCAGCAGTTCCGGGACAGGGACGAATGAGCAGTTCTTC
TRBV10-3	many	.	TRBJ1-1	CAIKGGENTEAFF	TGTGCCATCAAAGGCGGAGAGAACACTGAAGCTTTCTTT
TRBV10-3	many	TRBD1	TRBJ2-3	CAIRKDRGTDTQYF	TGTGCCATCAGGAAGGACAGGGGAACAGATACGCAGTATTTT
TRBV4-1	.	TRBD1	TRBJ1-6	CASSQWDDRENSPLHF	TGCGCCAGCAGCCAATGGGATGACAGGGAGAATTCACCCCTCCACTTT
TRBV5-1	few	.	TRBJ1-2	CASSLGSEGPRYGYTF	TGCGCCAGCAGCTTGGGCTCTGAGGGACCGCGCTATGGCTACACCTTC
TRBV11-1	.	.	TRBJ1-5	CVSSFVRGSNQPQHF	TGTGTCAGCAGCTTCGTGCGGGGAAGCAATCAGCCCCAGCATTTT
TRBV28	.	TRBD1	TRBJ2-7	CASSLGQGNEQYF	TGTGCCAGCAGTCTCGGACAGGGGAACGAGCAGTACTTC
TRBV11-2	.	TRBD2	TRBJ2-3	CASSLRGLVGPSDTQYF	TGTGCCAGCAGCTTAAGGGGACTAGTGGGCCCTTCTGATACGCAGTATTTT
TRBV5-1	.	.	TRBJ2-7	CASSLQWGGNEQYF	TGCGCCAGCAGCCTGCAATGGGGTGGAAACGAGCAGTACTTC
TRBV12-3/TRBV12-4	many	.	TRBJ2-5	CASSHGETQYF	TGTGCCAGCAGCCATGGGGAGACCCAGTACTTC
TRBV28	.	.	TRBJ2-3	CSSSLGDTQYF	TGTTCCAGCAGTCTGGGAGATACGCAGTATTTT
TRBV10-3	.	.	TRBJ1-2	CAISDSGGDLSSYTF	TGTGCCATCAGTGACTCCGGAGGAGACCTATCTAGCTACACCTTC
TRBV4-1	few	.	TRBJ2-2	CASSQEIGSGNTGELFF	TGCGCCAGCAGCCAAGAGATCGGTAGCGGGAACACCGGGGAGCTGTTTTTT
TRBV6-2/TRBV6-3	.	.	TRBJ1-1	CASSFHTTKAFF	TGTGCCAGCAGTTTCCACACGACTAAAGCTTTCTTT
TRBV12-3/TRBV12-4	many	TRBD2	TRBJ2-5	CASTEGLAGGETQYF	TGTGCCAGCACCGAAGGACTAGCGGGTGGAGAGACCCAGTACTTC
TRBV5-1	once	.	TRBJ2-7	CASSLNSPPTYERYF	TGCGCCAGCAGTTTAAATTCCCCACCCACCTACGAGCGGTACTTC
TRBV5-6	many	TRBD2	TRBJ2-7	CASSLSGRAVEQYF	TGTGCCAGCAGCTTGAGCGGGAGGGCCGTCGAGCAGTACTTC
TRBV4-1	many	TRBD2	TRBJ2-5	CASSRQGLAGLSETQYF	TGCGCCAGCAGTCGCCAAGGACTAGCGGGACTCTCAGAGACCCAGTACTTC
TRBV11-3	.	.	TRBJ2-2	CASNSVSHTRELFF	TGTGCCAGCAACTCGGTATCTCACACCAGGGAGCTGTTTTTT
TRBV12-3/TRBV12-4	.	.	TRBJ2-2	CASSFTNTVELFF	TGCGCCAGCAGTTTCACAAACACCGTGGAGCTGTTTTTT
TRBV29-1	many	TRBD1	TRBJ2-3	CSVDGTENTDTQYF	TGCAGCGTTGACGGGACAGAAAACACAGATACGCAGTATTTT
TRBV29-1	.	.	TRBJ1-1	CSVCRGNTEAFF	TGCAGTGTTTGCCGGGGGAACACTGAAGCTTTCTTT
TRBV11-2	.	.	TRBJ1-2	CVSSPRLDSLLKYGYTF	TGTGTCAGCAGTCCACGATTGGACAGCCTACTGAAATATGGCTACACCTTC
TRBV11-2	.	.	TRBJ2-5	CASSHGTQETQYF	TGTGCCAGCAGTCATGGGACTCAAGAGACCCAGTACTTC
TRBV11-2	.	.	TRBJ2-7	CASSLASIQGWQYF	TGTGCCAGTAGCTTAGCGAGTATCCAGGGATGGCAGTACTTC
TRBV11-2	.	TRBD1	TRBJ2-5	CASSFSGGEENQYF	TGTGCCAGCAGCTTCTCAGGGGGCGAGGAGAACCAGTACTTC
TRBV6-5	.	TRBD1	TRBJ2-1	CASSYGTGYHEQFF	TGTGCCAGCAGCTACGGGACAGGGTACCATGAGCAGTTCTTC
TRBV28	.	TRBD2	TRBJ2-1	CASTIQHEPGLGSYNKQFF	TGTGCCAGCACCATACAACACGAACCGGGACTAGGCTCCTACAATAAGCAGTTCTTC
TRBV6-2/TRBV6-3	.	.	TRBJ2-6	CASSYDLVHGGANVLTF	TGTGCCAGCAGTTACGACTTAGTGCATGGAGGGGCCAACGTCCTGACTTTC
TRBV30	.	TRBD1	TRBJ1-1	CAWTNKRDSHTEAFF	TGTGCCTGGACCAATAAGAGGGACAGTCACACTGAAGCTTTCTTT